This TCR beta chain was obtained from a study of OX40 agonist ivuxolimab in advanced cancers. Study background: Every patient in dose escalation had hepatocellular carcinoma, melanoma, renal cell or head and neck cancer.

The study's findings and limits: Expanded clones belonging to CD8+ T cells outnumbered, on average, those of CD4+. The 0.1-3.0 mg/kg partial responders had among the lowest clonal expansion.

Autoimmune disease history or systemic immunosuppression disqualified patients. Clones were read by immunoSEQ multiplex PCR, and TCRdb kept only the in-frame ones, dropping some. The sample lists tens of thousands of clones, roughly 89% occurring once. This clone was detected only a few times. Its antigen is unidentified. The sample consisted of CD4+ or CD8+ T cells sorted from blood, taken in a trial of the OX40 agonist ivuxolimab. This receptor was taken from an adult with an advanced solid tumor such as melanoma, head and neck, liver or kidney cancer.

The CDR3 is CAWSPSFSRPQPQHF. The CDR3 DNA is TGTGCCTGGAGCCCCTCTTTCTCACGGCCACAGCCCCAGCATTTT. This chain links TRBV30 with TRBJ1-5; D is ambiguous. V was cut by 3 bases and J by 7 bases, with 19 bases left in between. Germline V CDR1 and CDR2: GTSNPN, SVGIG (reference sequence). CDR3 length: 15 residues.